This T cell receptor beta chain appears in the sequencing data of a study of T cells after yellow fever vaccination. Study as a whole: Where fractions had low cell numbers, libraries were prepared from them with the SMART-Seq v4 Ultra Low Input RNA kit. Study observations and caveats: Clones that expanded after primary vaccination mostly reappeared after the booster (96% CD4, 80% to 90% CD8).

Template-switching 5'RACE yielded the TCR cDNA; a universal primer site and UMIs were added in the process. MiXCR was run by TCRdb on the 5' RACE reads, yielding one entry per CDR3 protein. The repertoire holds roughly 310,000 distinct CDR3 sequences, with around 3.6% as singletons. This CDR3 has 14 residues. The germline V gene has CDR1 SGHKS and CDR2 YYEKEE (reference sequence). The ends were cut back, 0 bases at V and 3 bases at J, with 7 bases in the middle. This clonotype came up many times. Its antigen is unknown. V is TRBV5-5 and J is TRBJ1-3; possibly TRBD1 for D (5 bases). This sequence was found in a man aged 18 to 30 who received the YFV17D yellow fever vaccine. Sequences were derived from PBMCs, sampled on the day of the yellow fever booster vaccination. As DNA, the CDR3 is TGTGCCAGCAGCTTGGGGAGGGGTGGAAACACCATATATTTT. Amino acid sequence: CASSLGRGGNTIYF.